Listed below are T cell receptor beta chains from one sample, sequenced in a study of cytomegalovirus exposure and HLA in healthy donors. TCRdb's copy holds only in-frame clones and misses some; the assay was immunoSEQ multiplex PCR. The sample has roughly 150,000 clones, 75% seen once. Material for sequencing was PBMCs. All receptors come from a woman aged 50 to 60 in good health and CMV-seropositive. Each CDR3 is given with its conserved first and last residue. Fields, in order: D gene, V gene, J gene, clone size, CDR3 DNA, CDR3 protein. A D gene is named only where the DNA matches it firmly. Only part of the rows carry a size: once, few, many, or a class if the clone is expanded.

>NA|TRBV5-1|TRBJ1-2|few
TGCGCCAGCAGCGATACGCAGGGGAATGGCTACACCTTC
CASSDTQGNGYTF
>TRBD2|TRBV4-1|TRBJ2-3|NA
TGCGCCAGCAGCCAAGGTGTGATAGCGGGGGGGCAAGATACGCAGTATTTT
CASSQGVIAGGQDTQYF
>NA|TRBV7-9|TRBJ2-7|NA
TGTGCCAGCAGCCCTGGGGTCTCCTCGAGGGACGAGCAGTACTTC
CASSPGVSSRDEQYF
>NA|TRBV19|TRBJ2-3|NA
TGTGCCAGTAAGTGGAACGGGGGAGGAGATACGCAGTATTTT
CASKWNGGGDTQYF
>TRBD2|TRBV5-1|TRBJ2-1|once
TGCGCCAGCAGCTCGACTAGCGGGGTAAACAATGAGCAGTTCTTC
CASSSTSGVNNEQFF
>TRBD1|TRBV18|TRBJ1-5|NA
TGTGCCAGCTCACGAGACAGGGGAGGAAATCAGCCCCAGCATTTT
CASSRDRGGNQPQHF
>TRBD1|TRBV30|TRBJ2-5|once
TGTGCCTGGAGTTCGCATGGGACAGGCGAGACCCAGTACTTC
CAWSSHGTGETQYF
>NA|TRBV7-8|TRBJ2-5|NA
TGTGCCAGCAGCTACTTGGACAGTATTCAAGAGACCCAGTACTTC
CASSYLDSIQETQYF
>NA|TRBV20-1|TRBJ2-1|NA
TGCAGTGCAGCGGATTACAATGAGCAGTTCTTC
CSAADYNEQFF
>TRBD1|TRBV9|TRBJ1-1|NA
TGTGCCAGCAGCGTTAGGGGGACAGGGCAGACTGAAGCTTTCTTT
CASSVRGTGQTEAFF
>TRBD1|TRBV4-1|TRBJ1-4|NA
TGCGCCAGCAGCGGACACAGGGGAGGCCTTGAAAAACTGTTTTTT
CASSGHRGGLEKLFF
>NA|TRBV18|TRBJ1-6|NA
TGTGCCAGCTCAGGGTCGGAGAAGACCTCACCCCTCCACTTT
CASSGSEKTSPLHF
>NA|TRBV5-1|TRBJ2-7|NA
TGCGCCAGCAGCTTAGGGGGTCCCTACGAGCAGTACTTC
CASSLGGPYEQYF
>NA|TRBV2|TRBJ2-2|once
TGTGCCAGCAGTGACCAGATCTTCGGGGAGCTGTTTTTT
CASSDQIFGELFF
>NA|TRBV29-1|TRBJ2-3|few
TGCAGCGTTGTCGTCCCAGATACGCAGTATTTT
CSVVVPDTQYF
>TRBD1|TRBV7-3|TRBJ2-4|once
TGTGCCAGCAGCATCGGACAGGGAAACATTCAGTACTTC
CASSIGQGNIQYF